This T cell receptor (beta chain) derives from a study of siplizumab effects on memory and regulatory T cells. Trimming stripped 4 bases from V and 1 base from J, with 12 bases between. Germline V gene sequence: CDR1 SGHNT, CDR2 YYREEE (reference sequence). CDR3 size: 15 residues. Details on this clone: Its target is unknown.

Measured with immunoSEQ multiplex PCR; TCRdb has only the in-frame clones, and not every one. The sample holds about 97,000 clones, around 90% seen once. The study, taken as a whole, reports: Naive T cells looked more diverse than memory cells, and they looked like major contributors to the alloresponse.

Sequenced: non-Treg CD4+ T cells sorted from blood. The TCR comes from a human donor in good health. The chain joins TRBV5-4 to TRBJ2-1; D is perhaps TRBD2 (5 bases). As DNA, the CDR3 is TGTGCCAGCAGCCCGCCTGGGAGATCCTACAATGAGCAGTTCTTC. Amino acid sequence: CASSPPGRSYNEQFF.